This T cell receptor (beta chain) was sequenced during a study of T cells in Graves' hyperthyroidism and ophthalmopathy. TCR beta CDR3 region amplification was performed from RNA transcripts. The primer set for the first-round RT-PCR of the TCR CDR3 was HTBI. One entry per CDR3 protein results from TCRdb running MiXCR on the multiplex PCR reads. The table includes 550,000 to 850,000 distinct CDR3 sequences, approximately 18% detected once. The CDR3 covers 20 residues. The V gene lost 3 bases and the J gene lost 8 bases, with 34 bases spanning the gap. The germline gives CDR1 MGHDK, CDR2 SYGVNS. The genes are TRBV25-1 and TRBJ1-2; D unclear. Source material: blood. This receptor was identified in a woman in her 50s with Graves' hyperthyroidism that later progressed to Graves' ophthalmopathy. This CDR3 reads CASSEPGFSTDMSSRRGYTF. The CDR3 nucleotides read TGTGCCAGCAGTGAGCCCGGATTCAGCACGGATATGTCTTCCAGGAGGGGCTACACCTTC.